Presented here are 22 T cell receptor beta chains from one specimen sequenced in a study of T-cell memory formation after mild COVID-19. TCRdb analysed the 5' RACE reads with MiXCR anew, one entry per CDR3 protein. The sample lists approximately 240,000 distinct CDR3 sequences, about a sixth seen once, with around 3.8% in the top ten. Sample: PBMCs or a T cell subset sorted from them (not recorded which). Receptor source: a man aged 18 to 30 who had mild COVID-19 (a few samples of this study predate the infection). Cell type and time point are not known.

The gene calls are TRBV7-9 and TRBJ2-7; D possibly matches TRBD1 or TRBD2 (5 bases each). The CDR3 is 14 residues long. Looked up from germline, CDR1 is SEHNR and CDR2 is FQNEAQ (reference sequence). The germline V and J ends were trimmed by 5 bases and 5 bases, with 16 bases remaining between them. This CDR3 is CASSRRDGRDEQYF. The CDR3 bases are TGTGCCAGCAGCCGCCGGGACGGGCGGGACGAGCAGTACTTC.

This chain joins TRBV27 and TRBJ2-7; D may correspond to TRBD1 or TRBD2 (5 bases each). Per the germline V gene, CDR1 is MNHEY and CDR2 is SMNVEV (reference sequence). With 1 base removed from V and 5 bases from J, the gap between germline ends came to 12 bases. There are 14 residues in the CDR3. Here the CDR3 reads CASSLWGRGDEQYF. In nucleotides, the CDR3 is TGTGCCAGCAGTTTATGGGGACGTGGCGACGAGCAGTACTTC.

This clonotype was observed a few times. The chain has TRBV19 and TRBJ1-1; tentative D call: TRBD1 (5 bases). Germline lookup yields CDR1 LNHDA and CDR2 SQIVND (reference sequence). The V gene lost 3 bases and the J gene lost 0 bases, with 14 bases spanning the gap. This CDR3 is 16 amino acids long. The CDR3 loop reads CASSIIGAYMNTEAFF. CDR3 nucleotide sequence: TGTGCCAGTAGTATTATAGGGGCATACATGAACACTGAAGCTTTCTTT.

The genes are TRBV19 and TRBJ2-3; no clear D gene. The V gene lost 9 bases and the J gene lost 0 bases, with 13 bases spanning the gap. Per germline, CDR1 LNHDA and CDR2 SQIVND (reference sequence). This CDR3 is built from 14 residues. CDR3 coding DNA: TGTGCCAGCACCACCCTCACTAGCACAGATACGCAGTATTTT. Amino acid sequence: CASTTLTSTDTQYF.

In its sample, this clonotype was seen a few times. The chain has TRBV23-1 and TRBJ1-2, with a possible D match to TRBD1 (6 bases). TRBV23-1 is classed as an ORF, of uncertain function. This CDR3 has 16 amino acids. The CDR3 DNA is TGCGTCCGTACCGACAGGAGTACTTCTCGACTCTATGGCTACACCTTC. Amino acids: CVRTDRSTSRLYGYTF.

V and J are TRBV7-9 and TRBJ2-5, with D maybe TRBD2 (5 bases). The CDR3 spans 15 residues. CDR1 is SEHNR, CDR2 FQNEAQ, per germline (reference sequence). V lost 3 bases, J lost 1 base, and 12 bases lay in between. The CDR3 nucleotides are TGTGCCAGCAGCTTTATGGCTGGAGGCCAAGAGACCCAGTACTTC. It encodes CASSFMAGGQETQYF.

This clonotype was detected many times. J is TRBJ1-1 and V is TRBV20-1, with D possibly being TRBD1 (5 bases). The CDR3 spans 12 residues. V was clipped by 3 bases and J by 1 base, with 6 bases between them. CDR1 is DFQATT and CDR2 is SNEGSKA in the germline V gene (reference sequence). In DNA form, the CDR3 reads TGCAGTGCTAGGAGGGGGAACACTGAAGCTTTCTTT. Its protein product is CSARRGNTEAFF.

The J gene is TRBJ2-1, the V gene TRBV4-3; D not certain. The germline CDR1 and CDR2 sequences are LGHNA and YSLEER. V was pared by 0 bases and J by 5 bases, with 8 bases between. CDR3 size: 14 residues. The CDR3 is CASSQERAHNEQFF. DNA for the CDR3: TGCGCCAGCAGCCAAGAAAGAGCCCACAATGAGCAGTTCTTC.

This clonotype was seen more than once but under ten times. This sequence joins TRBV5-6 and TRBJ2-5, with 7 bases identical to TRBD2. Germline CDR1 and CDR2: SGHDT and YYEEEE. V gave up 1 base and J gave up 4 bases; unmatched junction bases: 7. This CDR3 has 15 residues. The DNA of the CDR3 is TGTGCCAGCAGCTTGTTGCGGGGGAATGGAGAGACCCAGTACTTC. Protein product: CASSLLRGNGETQYF. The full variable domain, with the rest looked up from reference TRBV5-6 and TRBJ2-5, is DAGVTQSPTHLIKTRGQQVTLRCSPKSGHDTVSWYQQALGQGPQFIFQYYEEEERQRGNFPDRFSGHQFPNYSSELNVNALLLGDSALYLCASSLLRGNGETQYFGPGTRLLVL.

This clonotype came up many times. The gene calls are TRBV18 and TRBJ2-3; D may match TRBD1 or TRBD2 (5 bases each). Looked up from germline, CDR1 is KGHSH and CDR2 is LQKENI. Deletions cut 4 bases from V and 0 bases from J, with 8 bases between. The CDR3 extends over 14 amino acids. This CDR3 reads CASSRGRSTDTQYF. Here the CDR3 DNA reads TGTGCCAGCTCACGGGGACGGAGCACAGATACGCAGTATTTT. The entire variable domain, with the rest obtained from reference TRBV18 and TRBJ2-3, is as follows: NAGVMQNPRHLVRRRGQEARLRCSPMKGHSHVYWYRQLPEEGLKFMVYLQKENIIDESGMPKERFSAEFPKEGPSILRIQQVVRGDSAAYFCASSRGRSTDTQYFGPGTRLTVL.

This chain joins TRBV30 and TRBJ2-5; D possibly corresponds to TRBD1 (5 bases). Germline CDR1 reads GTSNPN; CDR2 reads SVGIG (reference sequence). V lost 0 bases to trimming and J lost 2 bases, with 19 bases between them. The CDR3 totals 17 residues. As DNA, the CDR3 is TGTGCCTGGAGTGTTGGGTTGGGCCGGCAGGGTCAAGAGACCCAGTACTTC. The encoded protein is CAWSVGLGRQGQETQYF. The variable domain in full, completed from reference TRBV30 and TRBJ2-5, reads SQTIHQWPATLVQPVGSPLSLECTVEGTSNPNLYWYRQAAGRGLQLLFYSVGIGQISSEVPQNLSASRPQDRQFILSSKKLLLSDSGFYLCAWSVGLGRQGQETQYFGPGTRLLVL.

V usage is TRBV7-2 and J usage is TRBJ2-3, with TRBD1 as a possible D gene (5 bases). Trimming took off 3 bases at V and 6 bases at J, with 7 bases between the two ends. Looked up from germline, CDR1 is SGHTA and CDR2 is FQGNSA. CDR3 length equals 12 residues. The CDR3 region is CASSLYRDTQYF. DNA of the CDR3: TGTGCCAGCAGCTTGTACAGGGATACGCAGTATTTT.

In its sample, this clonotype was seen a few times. The CDR3 DNA is TGCGCCAGCAGCCTCGGGGGGGCATCAGAGACCCAGTACTTC. Protein product: CASSLGGASETQYF. The V call is TRBV5-1, the J call TRBJ2-5, with 8 positions matching TRBD2. Per germline, CDR1 SGHRS and CDR2 YFSETQ. J lost 4 bases, V lost 4 bases, and 6 bases had no gene match. This CDR3 has 14 amino acids.

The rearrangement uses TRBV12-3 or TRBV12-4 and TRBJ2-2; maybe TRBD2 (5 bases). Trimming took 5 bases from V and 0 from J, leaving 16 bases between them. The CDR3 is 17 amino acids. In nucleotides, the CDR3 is TGTGCCAGCAGTCTCGCGGGCTTTAGGCCGAACACCGGGGAGCTGTTTTTT. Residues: CASSLAGFRPNTGELFF.

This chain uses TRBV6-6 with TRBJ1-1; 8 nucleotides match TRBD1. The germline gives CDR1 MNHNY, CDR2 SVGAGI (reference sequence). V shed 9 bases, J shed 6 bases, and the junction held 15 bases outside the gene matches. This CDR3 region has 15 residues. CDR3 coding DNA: TGTGCCAGTCTCGCCCCCAGGGGGCTTGGTGCTGAAGCTTTCTTT. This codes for CASLAPRGLGAEAFF.

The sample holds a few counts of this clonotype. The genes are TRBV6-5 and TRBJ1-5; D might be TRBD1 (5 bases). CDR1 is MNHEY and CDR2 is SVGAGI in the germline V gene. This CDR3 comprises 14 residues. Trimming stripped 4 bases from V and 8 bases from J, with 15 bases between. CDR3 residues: CASSSIGALEPQHF. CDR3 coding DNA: TGTGCCAGCAGTTCGATAGGGGCCTTAGAGCCCCAGCATTTT.

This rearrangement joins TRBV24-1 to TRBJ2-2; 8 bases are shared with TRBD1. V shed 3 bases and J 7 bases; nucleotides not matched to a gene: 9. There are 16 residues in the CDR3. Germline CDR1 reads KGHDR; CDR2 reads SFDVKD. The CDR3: CATSDTPGQGIGELFF. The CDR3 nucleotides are TGTGCCACCAGTGATACTCCAGGACAGGGAATCGGGGAGCTGTTTTTT.

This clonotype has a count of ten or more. The CDR3 DNA reads TGTGCCAGCAGTTTATACAGGGTATGGGAGAATGGCTACACCTTC. Protein sequence: CASSLYRVWENGYTF. The rearrangement links TRBV12-3 or TRBV12-4 to TRBJ1-2; a possible D gene is TRBD1 (6 bases). This CDR3 is 15 amino acids long. Deletions cut 2 bases from V and 6 bases from J, with 16 bases between.

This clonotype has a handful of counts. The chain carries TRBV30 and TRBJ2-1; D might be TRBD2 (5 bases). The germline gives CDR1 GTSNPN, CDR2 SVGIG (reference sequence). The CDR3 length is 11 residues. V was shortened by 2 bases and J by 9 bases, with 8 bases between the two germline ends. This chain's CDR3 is CAWSFAGEQFF. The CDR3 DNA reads TGTGCCTGGAGTTTCGCGGGTGAGCAGTTCTTC.

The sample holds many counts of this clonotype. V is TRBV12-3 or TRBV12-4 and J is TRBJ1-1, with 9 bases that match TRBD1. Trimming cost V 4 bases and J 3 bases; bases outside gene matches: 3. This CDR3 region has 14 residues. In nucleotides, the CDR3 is TGTGCCAGCAGTTACGGACAGGGGTACACTGAAGCTTTCTTT. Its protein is CASSYGQGYTEAFF.

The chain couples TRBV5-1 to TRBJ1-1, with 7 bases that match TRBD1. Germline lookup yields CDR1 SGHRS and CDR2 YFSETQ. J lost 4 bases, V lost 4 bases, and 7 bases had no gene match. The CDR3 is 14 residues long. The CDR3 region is CASSQGVGPTEAFF. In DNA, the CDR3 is TGCGCCAGCAGCCAGGGGGTCGGGCCCACTGAAGCTTTCTTT.

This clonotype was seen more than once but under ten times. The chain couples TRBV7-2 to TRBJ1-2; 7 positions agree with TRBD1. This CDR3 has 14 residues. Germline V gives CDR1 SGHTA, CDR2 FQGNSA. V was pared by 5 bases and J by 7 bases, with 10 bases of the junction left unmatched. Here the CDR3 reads CASSRAEGASGYTF. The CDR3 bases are TGTGCCAGCAGCCGAGCGGAGGGGGCCAGTGGCTACACCTTC.